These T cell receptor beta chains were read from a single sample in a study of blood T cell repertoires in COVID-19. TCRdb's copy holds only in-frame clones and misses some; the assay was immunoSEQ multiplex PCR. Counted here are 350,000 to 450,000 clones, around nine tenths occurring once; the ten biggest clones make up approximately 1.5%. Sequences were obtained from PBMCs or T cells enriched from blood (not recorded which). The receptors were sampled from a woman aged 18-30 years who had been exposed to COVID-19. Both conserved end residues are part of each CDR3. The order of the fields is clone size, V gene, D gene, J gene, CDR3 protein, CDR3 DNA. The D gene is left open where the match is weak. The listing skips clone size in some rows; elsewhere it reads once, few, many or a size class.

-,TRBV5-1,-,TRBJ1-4,CASRQQGSTNEKLFF,TGCGCCAGCAGACAACAGGGTTCAACTAATGAAAAACTGTTTTTT
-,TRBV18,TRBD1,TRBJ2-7,CASSLRGLPYEQYF,TGTGCCAGCTCACTGAGGGGGCTCCCCTACGAGCAGTACTTC
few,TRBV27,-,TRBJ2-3,CASRTEGLADTQYF,TGTGCCAGCAGGACGGAGGGGTTAGCAGATACGCAGTATTTT
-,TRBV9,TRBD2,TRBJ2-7,CASSVGTGTSINEQYF,TGTGCCAGCAGCGTAGGGACCGGGACTAGCATCAACGAGCAGTACTTC
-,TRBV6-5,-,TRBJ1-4,CASSYAGRRNEKLFF,TGTGCCAGCAGTTACGCGGGACGGAGGAATGAAAAACTGTTTTTT
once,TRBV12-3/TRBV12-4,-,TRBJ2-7,CASRTRDYEQYF,TGTGCCAGCAGAACGAGAGATTACGAGCAGTACTTC
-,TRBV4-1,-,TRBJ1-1,CASSLVEGSAEAFF,TGCGCCAGCAGCCTGGTAGAGGGCAGCGCTGAAGCTTTCTTT
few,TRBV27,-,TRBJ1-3,CASSLAGASGNTIYF,TGTGCCAGCAGTTTAGCCGGAGCCTCTGGAAACACCATATATTTT
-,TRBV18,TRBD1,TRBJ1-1,CASSPNRDRMNTEAFF,TGTGCCAGCTCACCGAACCGGGACAGGATGAACACTGAAGCTTTCTTT
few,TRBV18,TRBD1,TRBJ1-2,CASSPVGTGVKGYTF,TGTGCCAGCTCACCAGTTGGGACAGGGGTGAAAGGCTACACCTTC
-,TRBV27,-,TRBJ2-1,CASSFLWGGDSDSYNEQFF,TGTGCCAGCAGTTTCCTTTGGGGGGGCGACTCCGATTCCTACAATGAGCAGTTCTTC
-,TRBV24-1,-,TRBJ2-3,CATSPSTDTQYF,TGTGCCACCAGTCCGAGCACAGATACGCAGTATTTT
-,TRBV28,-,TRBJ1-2,CASSLRQLTYGYTF,TGTGCCAGCAGTTTAAGACAGCTAACCTATGGCTACACCTTC
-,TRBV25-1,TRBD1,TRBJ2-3,CASATRGRDTQYF,TGTGCCAGTGCCACCAGGGGGCGTGATACGCAGTATTTT
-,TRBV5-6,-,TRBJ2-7,CASSGGLGGYEQYF,TGTGCCAGCAGCGGAGGTTTAGGGGGCTACGAGCAGTACTTC
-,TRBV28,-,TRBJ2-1,CTTSAYNEQFF,TGTACCACTTCAGCCTACAATGAGCAGTTCTTC
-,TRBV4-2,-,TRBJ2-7,CASSPRLNSYEQYF,TGTGCCAGCAGCCCTCGACTGAACTCCTACGAGCAGTACTTC
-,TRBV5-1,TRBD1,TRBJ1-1,CASRPRQGENTEAFF,TGCGCCAGCAGACCTAGACAGGGGGAGAACACTGAAGCTTTCTTT
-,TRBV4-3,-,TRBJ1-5,CASSHDSLNQPQHF,TGCGCCAGCAGCCATGACAGTCTAAATCAGCCCCAGCATTTT
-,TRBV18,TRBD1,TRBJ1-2,CASSPRQGDGNYGYTF,TGTGCCAGCTCACCAAGACAGGGAGACGGCAACTATGGCTACACCTTC
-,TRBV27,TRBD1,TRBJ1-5,CASSLGTGNQPQHF,TGTGCCAGCAGTTTAGGGACAGGCAATCAGCCCCAGCATTTT
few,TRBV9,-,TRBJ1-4,CASSLGQNNEKLFF,TGTGCCAGCAGCCTGGGACAAAATAATGAAAAACTGTTTTTT
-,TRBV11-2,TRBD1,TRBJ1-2,CASSAPGQGTVGYTF,TGTGCCAGCAGCGCCCCGGGACAGGGGACAGTAGGCTACACCTTC
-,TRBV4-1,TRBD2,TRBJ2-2,CASSQGLAGGRVTGELFF,TGCGCCAGCAGCCAAGGCCTAGCGGGAGGGAGGGTCACCGGGGAGCTGTTTTTT
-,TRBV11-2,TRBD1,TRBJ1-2,CASSSGQDYGYTF,TGTGCCAGCAGTTCCGGACAGGACTATGGCTACACCTTC
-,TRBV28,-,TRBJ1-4,CASLPFPGSENEKLFF,TGTGCCAGCCTCCCATTTCCGGGTTCCGAGAATGAAAAACTGTTTTTT
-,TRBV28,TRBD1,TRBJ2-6,CASDRNRQGARSGANVLTF,TGTGCCAGCGACCGAAATAGACAGGGGGCGCGATCTGGGGCCAACGTCCTGACTTTC
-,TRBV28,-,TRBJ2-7,CASSFREGNYEQYF,TGTGCCAGCAGTTTTAGAGAGGGAAACTACGAGCAGTACTTC
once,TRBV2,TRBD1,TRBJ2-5,CASSRQGETQYF,TGTGCCAGCAGTAGACAGGGAGAGACCCAGTACTTC
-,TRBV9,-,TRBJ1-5,CASSPEGHDSNQPQHF,TGTGCCAGCAGCCCAGAGGGACACGATAGCAATCAGCCCCAGCATTTT
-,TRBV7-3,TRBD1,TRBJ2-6,CASSGQGSSGANVLTF,TGTGCCAGCAGCGGACAGGGGAGCTCTGGGGCCAACGTCCTGACTTTC
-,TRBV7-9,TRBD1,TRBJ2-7,CASSSGQGFYEQYF,TGTGCCAGCAGCTCGGGACAGGGATTTTACGAGCAGTACTTC
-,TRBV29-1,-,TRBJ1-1,CSVEDSREVGAFF,TGCAGCGTTGAGGATTCGAGGGAGGTCGGGGCTTTCTTT
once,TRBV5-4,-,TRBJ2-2,CASSLPGHFTGELFF,TGTGCCAGCAGTCTCCCGGGACACTTCACCGGGGAGCTGTTTTTT
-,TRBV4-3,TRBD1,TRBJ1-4,CASSQDSRTGLTNEKLFF,TGCGCCAGCAGCCAAGATTCGCGGACAGGGCTAACTAATGAAAAACTGTTTTTT
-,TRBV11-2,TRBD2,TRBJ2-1,CASSLTSGRTFQFF,TGTGCCAGCAGCTTAACGAGCGGGAGGACGTTTCAGTTCTTC
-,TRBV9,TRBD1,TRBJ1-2,CASSPDQGVSGYTF,TGTGCCAGCAGCCCCGACCAGGGGGTTTCGGGCTACACCTTC
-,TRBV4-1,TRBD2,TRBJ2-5,CASSRKVTSGYQETQYF,TGCGCCAGCAGCCGGAAAGTGACTAGCGGTTACCAAGAGACCCAGTACTTC
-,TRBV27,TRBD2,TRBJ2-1,CASSLSTSENEQFF,TGTGCCAGCAGTTTATCGACTAGCGAAAATGAGCAGTTCTTC
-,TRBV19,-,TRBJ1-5,CASSILIADQPQHF,TGTGCCAGTAGTATTCTTATTGCGGATCAGCCCCAGCATTTT
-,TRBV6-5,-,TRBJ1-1,CASGGGTREAFF,TGTGCCAGCGGAGGAGGGACCAGGGAAGCTTTCTTT